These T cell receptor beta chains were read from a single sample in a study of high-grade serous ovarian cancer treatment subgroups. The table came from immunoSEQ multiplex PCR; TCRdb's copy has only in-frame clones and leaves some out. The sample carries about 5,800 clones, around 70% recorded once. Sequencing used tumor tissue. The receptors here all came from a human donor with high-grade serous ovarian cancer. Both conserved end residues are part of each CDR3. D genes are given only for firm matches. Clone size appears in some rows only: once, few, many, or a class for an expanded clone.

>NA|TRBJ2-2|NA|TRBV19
CASSRAVGELFF
TGTGCCAGTAGTAGGGCAGTCGGGGAGCTGTTTTTT
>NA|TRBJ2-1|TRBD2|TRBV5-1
CASSPGGGGPLYEQFF
TGCGCCAGCTCCCCTGGCGGGGGGGGCCCCTTGTATGAGCAGTTCTTC
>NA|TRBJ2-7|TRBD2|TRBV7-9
CASSPRGSGGREQYF
TGTGCCAGCAGCCCCCGGGGGAGCGGGGGGAGGGAGCAGTACTTC
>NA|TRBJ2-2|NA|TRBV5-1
CANSLEAQITGELFF
TGCGCCAACAGCTTGGAAGCTCAGATAACCGGGGAGCTGTTTTTT
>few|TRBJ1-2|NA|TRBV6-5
CASSYDRNSGYTF
TGTGCCAGCAGTTACGACAGGAACTCTGGCTACACCTTC
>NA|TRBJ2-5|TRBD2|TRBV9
CASSPGTSGGLQETQYF
TGTGCCAGCAGCCCAGGGACTAGCGGGGGGTTACAAGAGACCCAGTACTTC
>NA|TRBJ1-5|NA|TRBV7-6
CASSLSPHSRSNQPQHF
TGTGCCAGCAGCCTAAGCCCTCATTCTAGGAGCAATCAGCCCCAGCATTTT
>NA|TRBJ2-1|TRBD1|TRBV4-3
CASSRDRGSNEQFF
TGCGCCAGCAGCCGGGACAGGGGATCCAATGAGCAGTTCTTC
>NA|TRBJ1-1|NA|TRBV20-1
CLPRGNTEAFF
TGCTTACCCAGGGGGAACACTGAAGCTTTCTTT
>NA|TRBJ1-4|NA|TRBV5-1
CASSWWPSPNEKLFF
TGCGCCAGCAGCTGGTGGCCCTCCCCTAATGAAAAACTGTTTTTT
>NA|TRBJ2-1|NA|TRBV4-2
CASSPQEGAYNEQFF
TGTGCCAGCAGCCCACAGGAGGGGGCCTACAATGAGCAGTTCTTC
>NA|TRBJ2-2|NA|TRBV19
CASSMGGTGELFF
TGTGCCAGTAGTATGGGGGGCACCGGGGAGCTGTTTTTT
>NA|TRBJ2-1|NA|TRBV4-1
CASSRPSSGEQFF
TGCGCCAGCAGCCGCCCTTCTTCGGGTGAGCAGTTCTTC
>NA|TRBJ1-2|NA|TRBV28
CASSRNYGYTF
TGTGCCAGCAGCAGGAACTATGGCTACACCTTC
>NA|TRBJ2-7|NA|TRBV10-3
CAIRGSSYEQYF
TGTGCCATCAGGGGCAGTAGCTACGAGCAGTACTTC
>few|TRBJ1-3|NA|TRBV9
CASSVEGEPLPGNTIYF
TGTGCCAGCAGCGTAGAGGGGGAGCCCCTCCCTGGAAACACCATATATTTT
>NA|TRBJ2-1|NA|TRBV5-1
CASSLALRGRNEQFF
TGCGCCAGCAGCTTGGCCCTGCGGGGCCGGAATGAGCAGTTCTTC
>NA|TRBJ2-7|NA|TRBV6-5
CASRYNRGGSYEQYF
TGTGCCAGCAGATATAACAGGGGAGGCTCCTACGAGCAGTACTTC
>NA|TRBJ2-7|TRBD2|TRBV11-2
CASSLDWASGGPLSYEQYF
TGTGCCAGCAGCTTAGATTGGGCTAGCGGGGGGCCTCTATCCTACGAGCAGTACTTC
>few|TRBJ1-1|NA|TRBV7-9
CASQHREYTEAFF
TGTGCCAGCCAGCACAGAGAATACACTGAAGCTTTCTTT
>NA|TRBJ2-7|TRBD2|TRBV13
CASSLGLAEGEQYF
TGTGCCAGCAGCTTAGGACTAGCGGAGGGCGAGCAGTACTTC
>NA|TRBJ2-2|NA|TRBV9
CASSGTRGTGELFF
TGTGCCAGCAGCGGTACCAGGGGAACCGGGGAGCTGTTTTTT
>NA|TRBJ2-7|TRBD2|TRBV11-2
CASSRAGSYEQYF
TGTGCCAGCAGCCGAGCGGGATCCTACGAGCAGTACTTC
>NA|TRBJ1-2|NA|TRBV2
CASSALRGGDYGYTF
TGTGCCAGCAGTGCCCTAAGGGGGGGTGACTATGGCTACACCTTC
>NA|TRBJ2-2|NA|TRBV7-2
CASSLHPGELFF
TGTGCCAGCAGTCTCCATCCCGGGGAGCTGTTTTTT
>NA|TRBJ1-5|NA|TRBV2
CASSAEGQPQHF
TGTGCCAGCAGTGCTGAGGGTCAGCCCCAGCATTTT
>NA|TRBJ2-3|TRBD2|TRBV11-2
CASSYRGGLSDTQYF
TGTGCCAGCAGCTACCGGGGAGGGTTGTCAGATACGCAGTATTTT
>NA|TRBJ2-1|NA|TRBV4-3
CASSQEGVNNEQFF
TGCGCCAGCAGCCAAGAGGGGGTGAACAATGAGCAGTTCTTC
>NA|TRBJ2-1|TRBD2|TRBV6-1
CASAPGDYYNEQFF
TGTGCCAGCGCCCCGGGGGACTACTACAATGAGCAGTTCTTC
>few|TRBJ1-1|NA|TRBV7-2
CASSLRDGNTEAFF
TGTGCCAGCAGCTTAAGAGACGGGAACACTGAAGCTTTCTTT
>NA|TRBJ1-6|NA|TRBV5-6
CASSLGGRANSPLHF
TGTGCCAGCAGCTTGGGGGGACGTGCCAATTCACCCCTCCACTTT
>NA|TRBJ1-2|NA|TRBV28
CASSVLGTAYGYTF
TGTGCCAGCAGTGTCCTGGGGACCGCCTATGGCTACACCTTC
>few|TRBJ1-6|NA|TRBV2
CASRATGTLNSPLHF
TGTGCCAGCAGGGCGACCGGGACACTGAATTCACCCCTCCACTTT
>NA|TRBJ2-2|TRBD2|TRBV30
CAWRLAGARTGELFF
TGTGCCTGGAGGCTAGCGGGGGCAAGAACCGGGGAGCTGTTTTTT
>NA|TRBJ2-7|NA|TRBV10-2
CASSEIRGSYEQYF
TGCGCCAGCAGTGAGATCAGGGGTTCCTACGAGCAGTACTTC
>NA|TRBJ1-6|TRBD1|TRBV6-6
CASSFSQGGNSPLHF
TGTGCCAGCAGTTTCTCACAGGGGGGTAATTCACCCCTCCACTTT
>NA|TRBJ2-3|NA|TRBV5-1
CASSSQKGRLTIIDTQYF
TGCGCCAGCAGCTCCCAAAAGGGACGACTAACAATAATAGATACGCAGTATTTT
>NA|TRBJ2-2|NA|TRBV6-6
CASSYISNTGELFF
TGTGCCAGCAGTTACATTTCGAACACCGGGGAGCTGTTTTTT
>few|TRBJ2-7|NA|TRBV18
CASATGRAYEQYF
TGTGCCAGCGCCACAGGGAGGGCCTACGAGCAGTACTTC
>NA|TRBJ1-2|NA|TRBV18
CASSPRGVGYTF
TGTGCCAGCTCACCACGGGGAGTTGGCTACACCTTC
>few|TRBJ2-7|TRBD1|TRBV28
CASSFRDSFYEQYF
TGTGCCAGCAGTTTCCGGGACAGTTTTTACGAGCAGTACTTC
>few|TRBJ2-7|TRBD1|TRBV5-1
CASTPDRGWGSEQYF
TGCGCCAGCACTCCAGACAGGGGATGGGGTAGCGAGCAGTACTTC
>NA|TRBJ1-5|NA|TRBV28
CASSHRDQPQHF
TGTGCCAGCAGTCATAGGGATCAGCCCCAGCATTTT
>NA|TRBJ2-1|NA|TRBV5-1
CASSLEGVVGQFF
TGCGCCAGCAGCTTGGAGGGGGTAGTAGGGCAGTTCTTC
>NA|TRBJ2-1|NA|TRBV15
CATSGRVSSYNEQFF
TGTGCCACCAGCGGACGGGTTAGCTCCTACAATGAGCAGTTCTTC
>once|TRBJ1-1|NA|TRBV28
CASSGGWDTEAFF
TGTGCCAGCAGTGGGGGATGGGACACTGAAGCTTTCTTT